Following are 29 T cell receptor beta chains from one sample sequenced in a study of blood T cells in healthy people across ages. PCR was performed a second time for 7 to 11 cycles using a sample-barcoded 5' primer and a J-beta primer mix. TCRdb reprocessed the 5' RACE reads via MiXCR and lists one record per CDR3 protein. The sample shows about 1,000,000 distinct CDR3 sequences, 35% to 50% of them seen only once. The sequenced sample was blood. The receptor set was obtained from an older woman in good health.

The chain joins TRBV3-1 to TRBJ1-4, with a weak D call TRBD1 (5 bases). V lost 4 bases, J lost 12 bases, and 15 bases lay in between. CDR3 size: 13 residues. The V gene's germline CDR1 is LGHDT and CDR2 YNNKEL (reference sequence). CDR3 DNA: TGTGCCAGCAGCCCCGGACACCCGGGTCAACTGTTTTTT. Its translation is CASSPGHPGQLFF.

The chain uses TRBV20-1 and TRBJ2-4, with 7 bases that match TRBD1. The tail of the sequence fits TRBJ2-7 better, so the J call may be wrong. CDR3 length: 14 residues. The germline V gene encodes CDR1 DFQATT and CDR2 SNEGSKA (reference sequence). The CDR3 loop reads CSASRLGQNYEQYF. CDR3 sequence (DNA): TGCAGTGCTTCACGACTGGGACAGAATTACGAGCAGTACTTC.

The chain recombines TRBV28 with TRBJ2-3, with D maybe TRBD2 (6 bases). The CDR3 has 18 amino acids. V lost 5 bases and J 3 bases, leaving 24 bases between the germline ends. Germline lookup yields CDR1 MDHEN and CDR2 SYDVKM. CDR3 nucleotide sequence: TGTGCCAGCAGTCCCTGGAGCGAGCGGGCCGCTGGGACAGATACGCAGTATTTT. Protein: CASSPWSERAAGTDTQYF.

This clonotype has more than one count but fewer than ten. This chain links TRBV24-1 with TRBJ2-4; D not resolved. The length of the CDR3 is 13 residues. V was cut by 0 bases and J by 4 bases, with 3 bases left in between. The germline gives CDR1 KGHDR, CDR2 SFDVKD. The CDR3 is CATSDLEKNIQYF. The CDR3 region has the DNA TGTGCCACCAGTGATTTGGAGAAAAACATTCAGTACTTC.

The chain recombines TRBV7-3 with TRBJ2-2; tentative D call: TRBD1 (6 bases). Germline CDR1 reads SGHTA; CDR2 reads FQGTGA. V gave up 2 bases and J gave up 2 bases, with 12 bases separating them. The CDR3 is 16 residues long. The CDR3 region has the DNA TGTGCCAGCAGCTTATTGGACAGACAAAACACCGGGGAGCTGTTTTTT. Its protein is CASSLLDRQNTGELFF.

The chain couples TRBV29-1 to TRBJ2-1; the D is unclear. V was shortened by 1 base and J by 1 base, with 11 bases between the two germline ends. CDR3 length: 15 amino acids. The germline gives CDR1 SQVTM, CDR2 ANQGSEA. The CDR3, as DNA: TGCAGCGTTGAAGGTCGAAGAGGATCCTACAATGAGCAGTTCTTC. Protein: CSVEGRRGSYNEQFF.

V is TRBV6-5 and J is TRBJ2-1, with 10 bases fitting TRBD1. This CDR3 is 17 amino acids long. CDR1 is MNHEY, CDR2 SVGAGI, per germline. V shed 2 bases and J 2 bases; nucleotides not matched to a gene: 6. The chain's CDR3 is CASSYGRTGGTYNEQFF. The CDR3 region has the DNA TGTGCCAGCAGTTACGGGCGGACAGGGGGTACCTACAATGAGCAGTTCTTC.

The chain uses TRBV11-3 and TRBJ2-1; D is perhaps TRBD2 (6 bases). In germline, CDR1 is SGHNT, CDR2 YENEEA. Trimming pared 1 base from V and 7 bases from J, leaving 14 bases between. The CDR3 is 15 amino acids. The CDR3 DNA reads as TGTGCCAGCAGCTTAGGGGGGGAGGTCCCGAATGAGCAGTTCTTC. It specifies CASSLGGEVPNEQFF.

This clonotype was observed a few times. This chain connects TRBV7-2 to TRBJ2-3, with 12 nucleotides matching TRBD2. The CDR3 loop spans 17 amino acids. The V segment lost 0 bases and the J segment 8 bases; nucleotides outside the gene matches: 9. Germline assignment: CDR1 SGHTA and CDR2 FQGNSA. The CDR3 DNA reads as TGTGCCAGCAGCTTAGCTTCGGCTAGCGGGAGGGCCGGTACGCAGTATTTT. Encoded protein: CASSLASASGRAGTQYF.

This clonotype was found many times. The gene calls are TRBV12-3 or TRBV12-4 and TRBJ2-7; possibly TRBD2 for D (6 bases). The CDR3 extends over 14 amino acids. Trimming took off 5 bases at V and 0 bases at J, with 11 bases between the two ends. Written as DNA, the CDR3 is TGTGCCAGCAGTGGGGGGACTGGCTCCTACGAGCAGTACTTC. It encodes CASSGGTGSYEQYF.

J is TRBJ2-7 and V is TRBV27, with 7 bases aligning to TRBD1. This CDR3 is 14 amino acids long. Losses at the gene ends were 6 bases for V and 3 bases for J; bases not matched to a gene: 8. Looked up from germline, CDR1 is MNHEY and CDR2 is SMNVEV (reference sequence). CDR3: CASRFSTGYYEQYF. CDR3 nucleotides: TGTGCCAGCAGATTTTCGACAGGGTACTACGAGCAGTACTTC.

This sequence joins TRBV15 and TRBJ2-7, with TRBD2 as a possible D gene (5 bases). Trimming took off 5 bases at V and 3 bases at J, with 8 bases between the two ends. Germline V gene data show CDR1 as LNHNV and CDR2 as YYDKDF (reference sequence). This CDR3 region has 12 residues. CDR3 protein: CATSWTGYEQYF. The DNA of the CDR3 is TGTGCCACCAGCTGGACTGGCTACGAGCAGTACTTC.

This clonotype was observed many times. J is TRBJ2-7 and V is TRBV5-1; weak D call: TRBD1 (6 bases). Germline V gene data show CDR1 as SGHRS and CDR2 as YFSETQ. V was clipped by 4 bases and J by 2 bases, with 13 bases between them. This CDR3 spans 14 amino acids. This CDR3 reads CASSLQGSAYEQYF. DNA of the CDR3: TGCGCCAGCAGCCTCCAGGGGTCTGCCTACGAGCAGTACTTC.

In DNA form, the CDR3 reads TGTGCCAGCAGCTCGACCAGGGCCAACCCAGGGAACCCCGGAGAGACCCAGTACTTC. Its translation is CASSSTRANPGNPGETQYF. This chain links TRBV28 with TRBJ2-5, with D possibly being TRBD1 (5 bases). Germline CDR1 reads MDHEN; CDR2 reads SYDVKM. V was clipped by 6 bases and J by 4 bases, with 30 bases between them. The CDR3 totals 19 residues.

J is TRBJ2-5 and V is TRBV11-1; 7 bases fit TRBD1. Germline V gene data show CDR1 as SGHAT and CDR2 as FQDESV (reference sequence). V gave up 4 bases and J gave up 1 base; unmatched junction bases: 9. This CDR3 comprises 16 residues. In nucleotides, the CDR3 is TGTGCCAGCAGCTCAGCCGGGACAGTGTTCCAAGAGACCCAGTACTTC. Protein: CASSSAGTVFQETQYF.

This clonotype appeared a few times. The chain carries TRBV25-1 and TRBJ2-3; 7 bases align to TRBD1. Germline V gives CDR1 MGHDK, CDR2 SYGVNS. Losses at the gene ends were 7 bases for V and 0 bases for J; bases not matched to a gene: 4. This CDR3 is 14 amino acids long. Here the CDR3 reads CASIATGSTDTQYF. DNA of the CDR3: TGTGCCAGCATAGCGACAGGGAGCACAGATACGCAGTATTTT.

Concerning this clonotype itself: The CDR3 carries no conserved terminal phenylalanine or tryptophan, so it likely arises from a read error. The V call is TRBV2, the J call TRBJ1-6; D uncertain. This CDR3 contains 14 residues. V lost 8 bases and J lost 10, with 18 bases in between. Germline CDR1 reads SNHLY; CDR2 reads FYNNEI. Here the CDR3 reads CASHPLEQRSPLHL. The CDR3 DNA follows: TGTGCCAGCCACCCCCTTGAACAACGATCACCCCTCCACTTG.

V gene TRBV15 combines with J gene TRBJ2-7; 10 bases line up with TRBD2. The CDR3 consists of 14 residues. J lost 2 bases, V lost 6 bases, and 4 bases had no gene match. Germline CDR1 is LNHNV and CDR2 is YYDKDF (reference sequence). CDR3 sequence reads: CATSLAGATYEQYF. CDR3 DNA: TGTGCCACCAGTCTAGCGGGGGCCACCTACGAGCAGTACTTC.

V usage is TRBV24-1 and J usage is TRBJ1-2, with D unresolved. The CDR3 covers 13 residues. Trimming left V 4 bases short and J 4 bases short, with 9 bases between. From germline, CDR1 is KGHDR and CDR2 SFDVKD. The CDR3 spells CATSEGGTYGYTF. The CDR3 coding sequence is TGTGCCACCAGTGAAGGAGGAACCTATGGCTACACCTTC.

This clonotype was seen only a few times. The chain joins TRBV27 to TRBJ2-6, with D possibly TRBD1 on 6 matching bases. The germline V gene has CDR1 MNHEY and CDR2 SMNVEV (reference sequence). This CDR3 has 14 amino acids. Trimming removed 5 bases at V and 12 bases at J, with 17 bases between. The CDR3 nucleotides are TGTGCCAGCAGTCCCCGGGACATCTGGCCCGTCCTGACTTTC. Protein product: CASSPRDIWPVLTF.

The CDR3 nucleotides are TGCAGTGCCCGCCTTCGGGATTACGAGCAGTACTTC. Its protein is CSARLRDYEQYF. V and J are TRBV20-1 and TRBJ2-7, with D maybe TRBD2 (5 bases). V was shortened by 6 bases and J by 4 bases, with 13 bases between the two germline ends. Per germline, CDR1 DFQATT and CDR2 SNEGSKA (reference sequence). The CDR3 is 12 amino acids.

The CDR3 loop is CASSLGGQSNSPLHF. The CDR3 coding sequence is TGTGCCAGCAGCTTAGGAGGACAGTCCAATTCACCCCTCCACTTT. The chain joins TRBV7-3 to TRBJ1-6; a possible D gene is TRBD1 (6 bases). The CDR3 runs to 15 residues. V lost 2 bases, J lost 7 bases, and 12 bases lay in between. The germline CDR1 and CDR2 sequences are SGHTA and FQGTGA.

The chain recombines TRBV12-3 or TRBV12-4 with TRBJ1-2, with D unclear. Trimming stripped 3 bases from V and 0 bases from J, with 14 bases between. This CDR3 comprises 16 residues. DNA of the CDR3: TGTGCCAGCAGTTTTACGGGCGCTCATCCTAACTATGGCTACACCTTC. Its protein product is CASSFTGAHPNYGYTF.

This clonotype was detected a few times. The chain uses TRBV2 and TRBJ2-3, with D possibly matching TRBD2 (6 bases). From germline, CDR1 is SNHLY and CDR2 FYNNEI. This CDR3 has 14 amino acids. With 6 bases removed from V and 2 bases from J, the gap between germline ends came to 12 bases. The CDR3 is CASSWREVTDTQYF. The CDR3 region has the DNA TGTGCCAGCAGCTGGAGGGAGGTCACAGATACGCAGTATTTT.

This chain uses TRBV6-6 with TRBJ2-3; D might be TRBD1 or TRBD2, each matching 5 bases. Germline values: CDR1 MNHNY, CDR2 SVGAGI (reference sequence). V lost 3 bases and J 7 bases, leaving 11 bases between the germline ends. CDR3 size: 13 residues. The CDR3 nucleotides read TGTGCCAGCAGTTATAGAGGGGCAAATACGCAGTATTTT. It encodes CASSYRGANTQYF.

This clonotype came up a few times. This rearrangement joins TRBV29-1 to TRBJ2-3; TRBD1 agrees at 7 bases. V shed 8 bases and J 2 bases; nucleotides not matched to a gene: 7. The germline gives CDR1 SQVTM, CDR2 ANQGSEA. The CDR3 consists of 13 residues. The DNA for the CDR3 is TGCAGCTCGACAGGGACCGTCACAGATACGCAGTATTTT. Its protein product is CSSTGTVTDTQYF.

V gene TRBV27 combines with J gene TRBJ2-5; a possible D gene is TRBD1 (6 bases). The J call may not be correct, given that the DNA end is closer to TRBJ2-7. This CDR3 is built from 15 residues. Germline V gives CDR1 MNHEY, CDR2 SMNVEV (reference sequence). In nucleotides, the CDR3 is TGTGCCAGCAGTAAACGACAGGAGAGGTACTACGAGCAGTACTTC. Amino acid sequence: CASSKRQERYYEQYF.

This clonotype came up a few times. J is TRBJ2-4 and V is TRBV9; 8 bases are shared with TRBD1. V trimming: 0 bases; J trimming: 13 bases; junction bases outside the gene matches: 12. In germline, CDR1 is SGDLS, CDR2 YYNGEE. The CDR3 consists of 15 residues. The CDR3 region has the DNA TGTGCCAGCAGCGTAGCCGGGACAGGACATTCGGAGCAGTACTTC. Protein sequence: CASSVAGTGHSEQYF.

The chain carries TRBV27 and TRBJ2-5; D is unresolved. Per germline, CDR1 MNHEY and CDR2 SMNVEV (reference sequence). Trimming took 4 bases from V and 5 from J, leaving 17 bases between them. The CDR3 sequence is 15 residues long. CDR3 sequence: CASSYLSPLGETQYF. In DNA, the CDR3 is TGTGCCAGCAGTTACTTATCGCCCCTTGGGGAGACCCAGTACTTC.